This T cell receptor (beta chain) comes out of a study of kidney transplant recipient with SARS-CoV-2 infection. Each CDR3 protein gets one entry after TCRdb re-called the reads with MiXCR. The data contain 250,000 or so distinct CDR3 sequences, less than 35% of them singletons. Concerning this clonotype itself: Since the CDR3 does not end with the conserved phenylalanine or tryptophan, this likely comes from a read error.

The germline V gene encodes CDR1 LNHDA and CDR2 SQIVND (reference sequence). The CDR3 extends over 13 amino acids. V dropped 7 bases and J dropped 4 bases, with 13 bases sitting between them. This chain links TRBV19 with TRBJ1-2; D not certain. The origin of this receptor is a male patient between 25 and 40 years old who had COVID-19 and was a kidney transplant recipient. The T cells may come from the graft donor. This specimen consisted of a blood sample, obtained at baseline and between days 110 and 120 from a kidney transplant recipient. CDR3 coding DNA: TGTGCCAGTAAGGGCTCGGAGTTCTATGGCTACACCCTC. Its protein is CASKGSEFYGYTL.